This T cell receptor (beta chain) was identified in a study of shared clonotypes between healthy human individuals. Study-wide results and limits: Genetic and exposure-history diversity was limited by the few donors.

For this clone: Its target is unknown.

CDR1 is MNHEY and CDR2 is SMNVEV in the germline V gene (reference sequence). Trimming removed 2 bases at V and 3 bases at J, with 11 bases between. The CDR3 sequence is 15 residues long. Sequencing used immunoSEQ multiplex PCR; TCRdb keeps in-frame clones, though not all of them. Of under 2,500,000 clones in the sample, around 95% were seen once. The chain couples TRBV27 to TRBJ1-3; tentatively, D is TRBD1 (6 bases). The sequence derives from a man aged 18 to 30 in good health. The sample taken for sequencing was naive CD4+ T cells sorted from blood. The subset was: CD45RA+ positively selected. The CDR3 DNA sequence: TGTGCCAGCAGTTTACTGGGGGCGAGTGGAAACACCATATATTTT. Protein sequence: CASSLLGASGNTIYF.